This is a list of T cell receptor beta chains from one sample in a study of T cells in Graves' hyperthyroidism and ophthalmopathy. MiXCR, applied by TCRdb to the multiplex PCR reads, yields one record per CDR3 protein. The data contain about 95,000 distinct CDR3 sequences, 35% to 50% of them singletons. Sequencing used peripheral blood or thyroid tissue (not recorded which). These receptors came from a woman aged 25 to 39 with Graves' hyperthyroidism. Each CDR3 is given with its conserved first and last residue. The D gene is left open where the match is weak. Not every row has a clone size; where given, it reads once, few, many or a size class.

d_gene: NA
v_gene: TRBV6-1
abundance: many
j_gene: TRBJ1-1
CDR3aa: CASSEALTAVTEAFF
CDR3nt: TGTGCCAGCAGTGAAGCCCTGACAGCGGTCACTGAAGCTTTCTTT

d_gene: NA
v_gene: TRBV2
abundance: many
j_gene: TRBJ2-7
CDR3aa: CASTDYYEQYF
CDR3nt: TGTGCCAGCACAGATTACTACGAGCAGTACTTC

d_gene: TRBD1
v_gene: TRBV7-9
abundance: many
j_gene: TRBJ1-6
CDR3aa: CASSLAKGQRSSYNSPLHF
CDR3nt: TGTGCCAGCAGCTTAGCAAAGGGACAGCGGAGCTCCTATAATTCACCCCTCCACTTT

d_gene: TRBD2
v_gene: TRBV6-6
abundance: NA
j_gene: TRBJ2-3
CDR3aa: CASSYVAGVADTQYF
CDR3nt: TGTGCCAGCAGTTACGTAGCGGGAGTCGCAGATACGCAGTATTTT

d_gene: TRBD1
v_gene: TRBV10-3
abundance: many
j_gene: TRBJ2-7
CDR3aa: CAIRVGQASSYEQYF
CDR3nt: TGTGCCATCAGGGTGGGACAGGCGAGCTCCTACGAGCAGTACTTC

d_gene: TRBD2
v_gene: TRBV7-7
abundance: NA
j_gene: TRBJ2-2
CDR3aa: CASSPSREGLGELFF
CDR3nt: TGTGCTAGCAGCCCCTCACGGGAGGGACTCGGGGAGCTGTTTTTT

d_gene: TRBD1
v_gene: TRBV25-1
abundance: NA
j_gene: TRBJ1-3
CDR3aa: CASTGQVPGNTIYF
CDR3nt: TGTGCCAGCACCGGACAGGTTCCTGGAAACACCATATATTTT

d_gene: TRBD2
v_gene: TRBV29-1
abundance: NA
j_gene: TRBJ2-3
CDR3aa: CSVVPGELAGVEVTQYF
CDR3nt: TGCAGCGTTGTACCGGGGGAACTAGCGGGAGTCGAGGTTACGCAGTATTTT

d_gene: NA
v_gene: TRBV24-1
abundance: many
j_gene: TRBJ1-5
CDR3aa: CATSERTASNQPQHF
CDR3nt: TGTGCCACCAGTGAGCGGACAGCAAGCAATCAGCCCCAGCATTTT

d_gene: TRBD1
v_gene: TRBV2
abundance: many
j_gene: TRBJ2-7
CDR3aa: CASRNRGYEQYF
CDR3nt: TGTGCCAGCAGAAACAGGGGTTACGAGCAGTACTTC

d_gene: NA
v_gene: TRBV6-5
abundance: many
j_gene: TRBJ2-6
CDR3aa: CASLGVHSGANVLTF
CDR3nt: TGTGCCAGCCTGGGCGTCCACTCTGGGGCCAACGTCCTGACTTTC

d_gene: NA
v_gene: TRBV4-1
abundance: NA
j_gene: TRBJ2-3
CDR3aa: CASSRQGSGASTDTQYF
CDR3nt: TGCGCCAGCAGCCGACAGGGCAGCGGGGCGAGCACAGATACGCAGTATTTT

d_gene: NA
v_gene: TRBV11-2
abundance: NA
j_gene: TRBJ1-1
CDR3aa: CASSFYICSVPLEDEAFF
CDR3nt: NA

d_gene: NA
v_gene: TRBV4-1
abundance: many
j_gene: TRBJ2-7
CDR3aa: CASSQESQFGYEQYF
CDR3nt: TGCGCCAGCAGCCAAGAGAGCCAGTTCGGCTACGAGCAGTACTTC

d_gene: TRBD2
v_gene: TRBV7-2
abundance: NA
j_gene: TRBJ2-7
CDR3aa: CASSLGGPGLADYDF
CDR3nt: TGTGCCAGCAGCTTAGGGGGCCCGGGACTAGCGGATTATGACTTC

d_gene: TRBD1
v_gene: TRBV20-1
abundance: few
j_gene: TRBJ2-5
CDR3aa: CSASPGTGAQETQYF
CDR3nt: TGCAGTGCTAGTCCCGGGACAGGGGCCCAAGAGACCCAGTACTTC

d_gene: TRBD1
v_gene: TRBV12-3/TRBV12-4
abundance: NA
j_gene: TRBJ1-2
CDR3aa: CASRPGQGSYGYTF
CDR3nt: TGTGCCAGCAGGCCGGGACAGGGGAGCTATGGCTACACCTTC

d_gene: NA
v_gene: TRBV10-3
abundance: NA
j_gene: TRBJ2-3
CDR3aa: CAVKTRTDTQYF
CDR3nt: TGTGCCGTCAAAACTAGGACAGATACGCAGTATTTT

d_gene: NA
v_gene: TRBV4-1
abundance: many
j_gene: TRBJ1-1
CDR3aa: CASSQVRTGPQTEAFF
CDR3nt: TGCGCCAGCAGCCAAGTGCGCACAGGGCCCCAAACTGAAGCTTTCTTT

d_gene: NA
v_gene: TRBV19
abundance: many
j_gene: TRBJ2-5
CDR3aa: CASSSGGDGAETQYF
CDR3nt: TGTGCCAGTAGTTCGGGGGGCGACGGGGCAGAGACCCAGTACTTC

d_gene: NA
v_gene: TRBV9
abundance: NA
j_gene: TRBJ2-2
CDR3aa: CASSVPGVSRVNGELFF
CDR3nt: TGTGCCAGCTCAGTCCCGGGAGTTAGCAGAGTCAACGGGGAGCTGTTTTTT

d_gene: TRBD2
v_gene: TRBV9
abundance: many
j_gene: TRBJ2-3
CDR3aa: CASSVERLAGSTDTQYF
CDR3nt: TGTGCCAGCAGCGTAGAGCGGCTAGCGGGAAGCACAGATACGCAGTATTTT

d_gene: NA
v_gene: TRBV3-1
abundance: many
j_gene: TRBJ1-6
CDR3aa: CASSQGTVFSPLHF
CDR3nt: TGTGCCAGCAGCCAAGGGACAGTTTTTTCACCCCTCCACTTT

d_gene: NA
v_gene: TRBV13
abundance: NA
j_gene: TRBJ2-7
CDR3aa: CASSLGQGLGEQYF
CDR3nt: TGTGCCAGCAGCTTAGGCCAGGGCCTAGGAGAGCAGTACTTC

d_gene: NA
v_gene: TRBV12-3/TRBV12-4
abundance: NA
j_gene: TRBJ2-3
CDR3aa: CASSRSGRNTGDTQYF
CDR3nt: TGTGCCAGCAGCCGCAGTGGAAGGAACACCGGGGATACGCAGTATTTT

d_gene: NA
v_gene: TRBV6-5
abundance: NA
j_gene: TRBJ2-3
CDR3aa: CASSDLGSTPSDTQYF
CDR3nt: TGTGCCAGCAGTGATTTGGGCAGCACACCATCAGATACGCAGTATTTT

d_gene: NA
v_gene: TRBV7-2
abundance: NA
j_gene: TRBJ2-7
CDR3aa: CASSALPYEQCF
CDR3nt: TGTGCCAGCAGCGCCCTACCCTACGAGCAGTGCTTC

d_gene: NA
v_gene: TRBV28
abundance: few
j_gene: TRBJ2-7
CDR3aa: CASRFSYEQYF
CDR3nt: TGTGCCAGCAGGTTTTCCTACGAGCAGTACTTC

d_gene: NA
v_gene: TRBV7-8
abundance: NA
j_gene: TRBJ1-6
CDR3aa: CASSFHRNSPLHF
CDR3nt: TGTGCCAGCAGCTTCCACAGGAATTCACCCCTCCACTTT

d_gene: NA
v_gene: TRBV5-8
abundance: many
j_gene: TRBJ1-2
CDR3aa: CASREETNYGYTF
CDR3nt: TGTGCCAGCAGGGAGGAAACTAACTATGGCTACACCTTC

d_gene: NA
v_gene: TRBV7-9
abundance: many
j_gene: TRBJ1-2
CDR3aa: CASSLEGGSGYTF
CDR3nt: TGTGCCAGCAGCTTAGAGGGAGGGTCTGGCTACACCTTC

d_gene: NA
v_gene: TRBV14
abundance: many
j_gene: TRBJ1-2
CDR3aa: CASSQDAWEGGYTF
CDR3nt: TGTGCCAGCAGCCAAGATGCCTGGGAGGGAGGCTACACCTTC

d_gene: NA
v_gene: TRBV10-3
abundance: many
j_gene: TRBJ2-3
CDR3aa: CATYGGGPMGTDTQYF
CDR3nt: TGTGCCACCTACGGGGGAGGACCCATGGGAACAGATACGCAGTATTTT

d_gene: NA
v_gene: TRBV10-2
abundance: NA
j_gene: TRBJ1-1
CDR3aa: CASGGVTEAFF
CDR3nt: TGCGCCAGCGGGGGGGTCACTGAAGCTTTCTTT

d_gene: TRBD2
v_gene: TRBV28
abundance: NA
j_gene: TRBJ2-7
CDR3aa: CVSSLGRGPSYEQYF
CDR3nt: TGTGTCAGCAGTTTAGGGAGGGGACCCTCCTACGAGCAGTACTTC

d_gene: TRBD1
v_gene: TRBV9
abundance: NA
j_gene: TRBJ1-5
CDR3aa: CASSVPCSRDRGSQPQHF
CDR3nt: TGTGCCAGCAGCGTCCCTTGTAGCCGGGACAGGGGTTCGCAGCCCCAGCATTTT

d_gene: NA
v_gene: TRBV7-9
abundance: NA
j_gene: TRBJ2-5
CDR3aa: CASSFEGETQYF
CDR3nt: TGTGCCAGCAGCTTTGAGGGGGAGACCCAGTACTTC

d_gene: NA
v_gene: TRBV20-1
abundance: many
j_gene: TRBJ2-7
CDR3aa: CSARPGGASYEQYF
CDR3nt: TGCAGTGCTAGACCCGGCGGGGCATCCTACGAGCAGTACTTC

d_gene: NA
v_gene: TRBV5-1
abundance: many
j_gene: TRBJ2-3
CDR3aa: CASSLEQGSDTQYF
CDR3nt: TGCGCCAGCAGCCTCGAACAGGGTTCAGATACGCAGTATTTT

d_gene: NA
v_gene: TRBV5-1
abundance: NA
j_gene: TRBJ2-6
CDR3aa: CASSFGQRPSGANVLTF
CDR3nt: TGCGCCAGCAGCTTCGGACAGCGCCCCTCTGGGGCCAACGTCCTGACTTTC

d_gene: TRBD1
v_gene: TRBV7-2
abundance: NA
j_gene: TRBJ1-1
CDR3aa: CASSLRQGTRGFF
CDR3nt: TGTGCCAGCAGCCTAAGACAGGGGACTCGGGGTTTCTTT

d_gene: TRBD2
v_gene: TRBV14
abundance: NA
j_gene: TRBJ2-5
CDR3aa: CASSDDPGLAGGGGQETQYF
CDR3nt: TGTGCCAGCAGCGACGATCCGGGACTAGCGGGAGGGGGCGGTCAAGAGACCCAGTACTTC

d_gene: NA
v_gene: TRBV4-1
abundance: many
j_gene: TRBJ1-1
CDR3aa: CASSLELYTEAFF
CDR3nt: TGCGCCAGCAGCCTAGAACTGTATACTGAAGCTTTCTTT

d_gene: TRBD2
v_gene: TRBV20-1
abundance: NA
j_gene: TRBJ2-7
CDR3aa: CSAGGLAVYEQYF
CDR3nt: TGCAGTGCGGGAGGCCTAGCGGTATACGAGCAGTACTTC

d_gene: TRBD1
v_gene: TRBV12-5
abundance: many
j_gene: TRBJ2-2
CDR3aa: CASGVRDRGLYTGELFF
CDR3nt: TGTGCTAGCGGAGTAAGGGACAGGGGGCTTTACACCGGGGAGCTGTTTTTT

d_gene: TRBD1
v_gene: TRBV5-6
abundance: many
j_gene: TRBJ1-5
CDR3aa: CASSLTGTGDQPQHF
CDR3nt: TGTGCCAGCAGCTTGACCGGGACAGGGGATCAGCCCCAGCATTTT

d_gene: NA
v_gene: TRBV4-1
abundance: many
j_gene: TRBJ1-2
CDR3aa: CASSQSVGMLLTGYTF
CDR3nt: TGCGCCAGCAGCCAGTCCGTTGGCATGCTACTGACTGGCTACACCTTC

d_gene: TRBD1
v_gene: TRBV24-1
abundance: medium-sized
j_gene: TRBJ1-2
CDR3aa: CATSDARYGQGPDGYTF
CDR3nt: TGTGCCACCAGTGATGCGCGTTATGGACAGGGGCCGGATGGCTACACCTTC

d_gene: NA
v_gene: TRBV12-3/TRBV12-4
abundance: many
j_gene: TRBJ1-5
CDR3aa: CASSKRVQPQHF
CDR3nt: TGTGCCAGCAGTAAGAGGGTTCAGCCCCAGCATTTT

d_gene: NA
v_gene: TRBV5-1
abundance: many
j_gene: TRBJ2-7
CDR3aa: CASSSGVLSSYEQYF
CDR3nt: TGCGCCAGCAGCTCGGGCGTTTTAAGCTCCTACGAGCAGTACTTC

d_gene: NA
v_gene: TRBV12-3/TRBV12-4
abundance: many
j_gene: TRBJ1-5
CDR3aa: CASTPHTGNQPQHF
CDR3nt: TGTGCCAGCACCCCTCATACCGGCAATCAGCCCCAGCATTTT

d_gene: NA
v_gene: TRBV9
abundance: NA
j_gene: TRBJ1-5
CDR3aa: CASSVVAVDHSNQPQHF
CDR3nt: TGTGCCAGCAGCGTAGTGGCAGTGGATCATAGCAATCAGCCCCAGCATTTT

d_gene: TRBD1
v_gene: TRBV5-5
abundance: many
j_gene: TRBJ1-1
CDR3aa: CASSTRTGRHTEAFF
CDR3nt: TGTGCCAGCAGCACCAGGACAGGGAGGCACACTGAAGCTTTCTTT